This record covers a single T cell receptor beta chain. This clone is medium-sized (0.01 to 0.1%) on the basis of its frequency; no count is available. This clone's antigen is unknown. The read terminates 3 residues ahead of where the CDR3 ends, so the germline J gene completes it. Using the immunoSEQ assay, multiplex PCR amplified TCR beta CDR3 regions from an average of roughly 1,200 ng of genomic DNA per sample. The assay corrected primer bias using a complete synthetic TCR repertoire to establish an amplification baseline. Amplicons were sequenced on the Illumina platform. Concerning the study's data processing: Sequences were error-corrected by clustering with frequency ratios and a modified nearest-neighbor algorithm, then analyzed in the immunoSEQ Analyzer with IMGT gene definitions. At each rarefaction depth, TCR richness and evenness were averaged over 20 rarefaction repeats, and samples with fewer sequences than the depth were excluded. Wilcoxon rank sum tests with FDR correction were used to compare V, D and J gene relative abundances between the groups. For the blinded duplicates, the intraclass correlation was nearly 96% for TCR richness and averaged 76.4% across roughly 69 gene segments. TCRdb retrieved this table from immuneACCESS and kept in-frame rearrangements only. Not all clones are present; in checked studies, unresolved V genes account for under half, and no reason is known for the remainder. V, J and clone size are taken as reported in that table, and D and trimming were inferred from the DNA itself. The sample's table lists a count of 40,000 or so clones. The ten largest clonotypes hold roughly 6.8% of the sample.

This entry belongs to a study of T cells in women clearing cervical HPV infection (dated by TCRdb to 2017 to 2018). Some background on the complete study: The cases were 25 women with histologically confirmed HPV16-related CIN3 or worse, and 2 of these cases were invasive cancers. In the parent cohort, 9,500 to 13,000 women aged 18 or older were enrolled in Guanacaste, Costa Rica, during about 1993 to 1995 and then followed for under 9 years. Cases were matched to controls by age within five years and by the year the sample was collected. Since only a few of the women had HLA typing available, the possibility that HLA type was acting as a confounder could not be ruled out. Five blinded duplicates per group were added as quality controls, so that approximately 60 samples were obtained: roughly 50 participants and 10 replicates. Controls were 25 to 30 women whose single incident HPV16 infection cleared within 12 months without precancer or cancer developing. Nested within Costa Rica's Guanacaste HPV Natural History Study, an exploratory proof-of-principle case-control study compared TCR repertoires across cervical HPV16 outcomes. Among cases, blood sampling came a median of approximately 150 days after lesion detection, with an interquartile range of about 85 to 230 days. Blood from cases was collected at the visit at which the lesion was first identified, whereas blood from controls was collected once infection was no longer detected. A median age of approximately 32 years was observed in cases versus 37 to 40 in controls, and no significant differences in baseline characteristics were found.

The germline V gene encodes CDR1 KGHDR and CDR2 SFDVKD. Measured from the cysteine to the phenylalanine, the CDR3 is 13 residues long. The 30 bases shown cover part of the CDR3, and their frame starts at base 1. Every participant had a single incident cervical HPV16 infection, and women with prevalent HPV16 infections were excluded. Cervical HPV DNA was detected with MY09/MY11 PCR, and genotyping was done with dot-blot hybridization. Approximately 16 mL of heparinized blood were centrifuged, and the buffy coat was aliquoted, frozen at -30°C, then stored at -80°C. QIAGEN kits were used to extract genomic DNA from buffy coat specimens. The investigation overall reported the following: Random forest classifiers that combined richness and V gene abundances separated cases from controls with an estimated AUC of less than 0.85. Across sequencing depths, CIN3+ cases showed significantly higher TCR repertoire richness than controls, but evenness did not differ between the groups. Because T-cell numbers per sample were unknown, differences in richness could reflect varying T-cell content rather than repertoire biology. Cases had lower TRBV6-7 relative abundance than controls (roughly 0.12% versus 0.17%; Bonferroni P = 0.0008). Whether associations preceded infection or resulted from infection could not be shown with the cross-sectional design, and effector/memory subsets and HPV-specific T cells were not isolated.

This clonotype originated in a woman between 18 and 75 years old with a cervical HPV16 infection that either progressed to CIN3+ or cleared (not recorded which). The sequencing input was blood buffy coat. The chain links TRBV24-1 with TRBJ1-2, with no D gene named confidently. The DNA read from the CDR3 is TGTGCCACCAGTGCCGACAAGAGGTCGGGC. Its protein reads: CATSADKRSG. The whole CDR3 sequence is CATSADKRSGYTF.